This T cell receptor beta chain was captured by sequencing in a study of T cell responses to AZD1222 COVID-19 vaccine. This CDR3 is 14 amino acids long. V was pared by 3 bases and J by 8 bases, with 14 bases between. The germline gives CDR1 SGHKS, CDR2 YYEKEE (reference sequence). The protocol was immunoSEQ multiplex PCR, while the TCRdb copy is restricted to in-frame clones and leaves out a portion. The table records about 97,000 clones, about 89% of them present only once. This clone is a singleton in its sample. Sequenced here: peripheral blood, sampled on day 0 of AZD1222 vaccination. The clonotype was recovered from an adult in good health. The gene calls are TRBV5-5 and TRBJ1-4; D may be TRBD1 (6 bases). This CDR3 reads CASSSWTEEEKLFF. CDR3 sequence (DNA): TGTGCCAGCAGCTCTTGGACAGAGGAGGAAAAACTGTTTTTT. Together with reference TRBV5-5 and TRBJ1-4, the CDR3 gives the full variable domain: DAGVTQSPTHLIKTRGQQVTLRCSPISGHKSVSWYQQVLGQGPQFIFQYYEKEERGRGNFPDRFSARQFPNYSSELNVNALLLGDSALYLCASSSWTEEEKLFFGSGTQLSVL.